Following are 8 T cell receptor beta chains from one sample sequenced in a study of CDR3 diversity in severe acne. MiXCR, applied by TCRdb to the PCR reads, yields one record per CDR3 protein. The table has over 90,000 distinct CDR3 sequences, around 53% seen once. Sequencing used blood. Receptors originate from a male donor with acne.

This clonotype was observed a handful of times. The rearrangement joins TRBV19 to TRBJ1-3; TRBD1 is a possible D gene (5 bases). V lost 6 bases and J lost 0, with 18 bases in between. The CDR3 covers 17 residues. Germline loops: CDR1 LNHDA, CDR2 SQIVND (reference sequence). Written as DNA, the CDR3 is TGTGCCAGTAGCCGAAACCGCCGGGACCCCTCTGGAAACACCATATATTTT. Protein: CASSRNRRDPSGNTIYF.

This clonotype is medium-sized. The rearrangement links TRBV4-3 to TRBJ2-7; no definite D call. Trimming cost V 1 base and J 6 bases, with 4 bases left between them. There are 11 residues in the CDR3. Germline lookup yields CDR1 LGHNA and CDR2 YSLEER. Written as DNA, the CDR3 is TGCGCCAGCAGCCAAGGCTCCGAGCAGTACTTC. This encodes CASSQGSEQYF.

V usage is TRBV10-3 and J usage is TRBJ2-1, with 7 bases aligning to TRBD2. Germline V gives CDR1 ENHRY, CDR2 SYGVKD. V lost 2 bases to trimming and J lost 4 bases; unmatched junction nucleotides: 5. This CDR3 has 15 amino acids. The DNA of the CDR3 is TGTGCCATCAGTGAGGCCGACGGGGGGTACAATGAGCAGTTCTTC. It is translated as CAISEADGGYNEQFF.

V and J are TRBV7-9 and TRBJ1-1, with unresolved D. This CDR3 spans 12 amino acids. Trimming left V 5 bases short and J 4 bases short, with 8 bases between. The germline gives CDR1 SEHNR, CDR2 FQNEAQ (reference sequence). CDR3 in DNA: TGTGCCAGCAGCCACGGTAGCACTGAAGCTTTCTTT. Its translation is CASSHGSTEAFF. Drawing the rest from reference TRBV7-9 and TRBJ1-1, the complete variable domain is DTGVSQNPRHKITKRGQNVTFRCDPISEHNRLYWYRQTLGQGPEFLTYFQNEAQLEKSRLLSDRFSAERPKGSFSTLEIQRTEQGDSAMYLCASSHGSTEAFFGQGTRLTVV.

This chain connects TRBV18 to TRBJ2-7; TRBD2 might be the D (6 bases). CDR3 length equals 15 residues. Trimming cost V 3 bases and J 1 base, with 13 bases left between them. CDR1 and CDR2 from the germline V gene are KGHSH and LQKENI. The DNA for the CDR3 is TGTGCCAGCTCACCCTACCCACGGGGGTCCTACGAGCAGTACTTC. As protein: CASSPYPRGSYEQYF.

The chain is built from TRBV15 and TRBJ2-7; 8 bases are a match to TRBD1. J gave up 0 bases and V 5 bases, and 15 bases lay outside the gene matches. The V gene's germline CDR1 is LNHNV and CDR2 YYDKDF (reference sequence). This CDR3 comprises 18 residues. DNA for the CDR3: TGTGCCACCAGCTCAGTTCCCCCCCGACAGGGGCTCTCCTACGAGCAGTACTTC. It yields the protein CATSSVPPRQGLSYEQYF.

At least ten counts were recorded for this clonotype. The chain has TRBV9 and TRBJ2-2; D possibly corresponds to TRBD2 (6 bases). This CDR3 contains 15 residues. In germline, CDR1 is SGDLS, CDR2 YYNGEE. Trimming removed 3 bases from V and 5 bases from J, with 14 bases in between. The CDR3 here is CASSAMGGVTGELFF. The CDR3 DNA follows: TGTGCCAGCAGCGCCATGGGGGGAGTTACCGGGGAGCTGTTTTTT.

This rearrangement joins TRBV2 to TRBJ2-2, with 9 bases aligning to TRBD1. Losses at the gene ends were 3 bases for V and 6 bases for J; bases not matched to a gene: 5. Looked up from germline, CDR1 is SNHLY and CDR2 is FYNNEI. The CDR3 spans 15 residues. CDR3 region: CASSDGTGSPGELFF. The CDR3 DNA is TGTGCCAGCAGTGATGGGACAGGGAGTCCCGGGGAGCTGTTTTTT.